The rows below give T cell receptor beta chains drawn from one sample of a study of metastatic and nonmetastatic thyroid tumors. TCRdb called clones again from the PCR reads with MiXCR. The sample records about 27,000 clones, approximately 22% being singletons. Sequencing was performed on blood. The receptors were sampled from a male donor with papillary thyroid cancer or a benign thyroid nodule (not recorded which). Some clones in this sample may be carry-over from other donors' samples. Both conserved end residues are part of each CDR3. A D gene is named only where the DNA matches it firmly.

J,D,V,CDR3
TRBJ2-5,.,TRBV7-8,CASSLEGHIQETQYF
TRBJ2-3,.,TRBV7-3,CASSLSWRDTQYF
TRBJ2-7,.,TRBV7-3,CASSLTGGSYEQYF
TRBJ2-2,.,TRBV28,CASSWLAWGHTGELFF
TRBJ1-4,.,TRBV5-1,CASSFPEATGSYEKLFF
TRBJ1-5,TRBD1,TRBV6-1,CASSEAIGQGGQPQHF
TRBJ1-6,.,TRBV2,CASSEEGVYNSPLHF
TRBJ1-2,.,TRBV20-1,CSARDRKSGYTF
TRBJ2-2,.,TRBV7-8,CASSGTHNTGELFF
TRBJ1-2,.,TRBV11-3,CACSLLRRDGFTF
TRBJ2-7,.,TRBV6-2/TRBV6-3,CASSYGGRRDRVYEQYF
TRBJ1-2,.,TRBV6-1,CARSVLTRALGLKYGYTF
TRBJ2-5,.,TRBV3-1,CASSQAQTGRQETQYF
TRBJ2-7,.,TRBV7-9,CASSLGREQYF
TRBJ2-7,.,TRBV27,CASSLQGPPDEQYF
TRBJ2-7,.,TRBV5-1,CASSFTGQHNEQYF
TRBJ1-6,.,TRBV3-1,CASRRGGFNSPLHF
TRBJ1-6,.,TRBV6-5,CASSLRAPSSYNSPLHF
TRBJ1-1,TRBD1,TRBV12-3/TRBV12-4,CASTRPGQGNTEAFF
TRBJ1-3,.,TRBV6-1,CASIDRGAVIETIYF
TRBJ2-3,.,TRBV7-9,CASSSQAGDTQYF
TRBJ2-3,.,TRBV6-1,CGSSDTETDTQNF
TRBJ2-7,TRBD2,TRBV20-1,CSARDSLAGGNSYEQYF
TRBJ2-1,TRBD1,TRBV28,CASSLSGTGGSWSYNEQFF
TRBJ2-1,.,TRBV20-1,CSAVSGAYNEQFF
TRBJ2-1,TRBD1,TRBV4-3,CASRRQGSSYNEQFF
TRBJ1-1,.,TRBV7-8,CASSYRDTNTEAFF
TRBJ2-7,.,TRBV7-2,CASSLIGGFYEQYF
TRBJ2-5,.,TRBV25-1,CASSALDQETQYF
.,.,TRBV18,CASTPIGDPRWDEQYF
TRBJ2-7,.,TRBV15,CATSRDYRDEQYF
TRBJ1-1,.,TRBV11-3,CASRVSVWTEAFF
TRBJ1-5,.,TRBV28,CASRTRGVQPQHF
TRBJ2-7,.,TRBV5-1,CASSLGDGIYEQYF
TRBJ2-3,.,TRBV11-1,CASSLASIGTDTQYF
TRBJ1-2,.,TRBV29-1,CSAVQGGDGYTF
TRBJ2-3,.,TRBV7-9,CASSLGLRETDTQYF
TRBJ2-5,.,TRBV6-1,CASKTGLRGGETQYF
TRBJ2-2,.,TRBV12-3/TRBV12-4,CASSLGQTNTGELFF
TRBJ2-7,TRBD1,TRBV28,CASSPQGYYEQYF
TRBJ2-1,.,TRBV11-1,CASSLTADSYNEQFF